The entry that follows covers one T cell receptor beta chain sequence. The data originate from a study of T cells in Graves' hyperthyroidism and ophthalmopathy. Trimming shortened V by 4 bases and J by 0 bases, and 13 bases separated the two germline ends. Germline V gives CDR1 LGHDT, CDR2 YNNKEL (reference sequence). The CDR3 totals 16 residues. RNA transcripts yielded amplified TCR beta CDR3 regions. With the HTBI primer set, the TCR CDR3 went through a first round of RT-PCR. TCRdb re-called the multiplex PCR reads through MiXCR, storing one row per CDR3 protein. The sample lists over 500,000 distinct CDR3 sequences, 17% occurring once.

The clonotype comes from a woman under 30 with Graves' ophthalmopathy. V gene TRBV3-1 combines with J gene TRBJ1-3; the D gene is possibly TRBD1 (6 bases). The sequencing sample was made of blood. In DNA form, the CDR3 reads TGTGCCAGCAGCCGAACTACAGGGAGCTCTGGAAACACCATATATTTT. This codes for CASSRTTGSSGNTIYF.